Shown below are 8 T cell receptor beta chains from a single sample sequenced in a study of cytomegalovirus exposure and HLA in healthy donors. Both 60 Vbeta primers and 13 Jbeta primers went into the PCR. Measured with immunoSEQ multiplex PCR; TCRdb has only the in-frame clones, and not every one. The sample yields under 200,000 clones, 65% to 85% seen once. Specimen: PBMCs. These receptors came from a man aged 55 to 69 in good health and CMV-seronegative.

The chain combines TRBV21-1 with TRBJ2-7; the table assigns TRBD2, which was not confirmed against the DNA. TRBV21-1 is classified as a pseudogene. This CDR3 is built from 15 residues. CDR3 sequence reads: CASSKEEGVCYEQYF. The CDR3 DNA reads TGTGCCAGCAGCAAAGAAGAGGGCGTGTGCTACGAGCAGTACTTC.

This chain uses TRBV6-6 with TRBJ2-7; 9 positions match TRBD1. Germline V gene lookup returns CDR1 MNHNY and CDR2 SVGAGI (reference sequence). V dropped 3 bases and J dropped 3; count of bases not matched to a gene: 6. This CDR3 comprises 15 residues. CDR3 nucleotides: TGTGCCAGCAGTTATCCGGGACAGGGTAACTACGAGCAGTACTTC. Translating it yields CASSYPGQGNYEQYF.

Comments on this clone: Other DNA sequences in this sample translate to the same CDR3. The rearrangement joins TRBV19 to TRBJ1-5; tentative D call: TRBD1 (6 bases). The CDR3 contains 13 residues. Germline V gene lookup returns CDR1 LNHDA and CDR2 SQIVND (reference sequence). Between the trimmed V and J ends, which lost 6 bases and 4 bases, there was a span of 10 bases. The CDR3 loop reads CASSQGRNQPQHF. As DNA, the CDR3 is TGTGCCAGTAGCCAGGGGCGGAATCAGCCCCAGCATTTT.

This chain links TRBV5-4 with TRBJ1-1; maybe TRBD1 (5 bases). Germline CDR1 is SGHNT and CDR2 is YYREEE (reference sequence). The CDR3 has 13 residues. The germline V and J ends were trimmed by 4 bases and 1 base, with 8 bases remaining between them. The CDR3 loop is CASSRQPNTEAFF. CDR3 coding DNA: TGTGCCAGCAGCAGACAGCCGAACACTGAAGCTTTCTTT.

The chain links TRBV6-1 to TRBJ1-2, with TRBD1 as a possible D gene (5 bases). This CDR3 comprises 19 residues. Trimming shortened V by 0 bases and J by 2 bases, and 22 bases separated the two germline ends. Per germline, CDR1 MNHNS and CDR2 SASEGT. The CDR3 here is CASSEALALRQTINYGYTF. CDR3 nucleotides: TGTGCCAGCAGTGAAGCCCTGGCGCTACGACAGACAATAAACTATGGCTACACCTTC.

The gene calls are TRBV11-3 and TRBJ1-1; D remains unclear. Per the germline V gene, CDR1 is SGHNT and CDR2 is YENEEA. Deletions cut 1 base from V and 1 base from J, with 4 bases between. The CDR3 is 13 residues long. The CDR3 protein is CASSLGENTEAFF. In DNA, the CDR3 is TGTGCCAGCAGCTTAGGAGAGAACACTGAAGCTTTCTTT.

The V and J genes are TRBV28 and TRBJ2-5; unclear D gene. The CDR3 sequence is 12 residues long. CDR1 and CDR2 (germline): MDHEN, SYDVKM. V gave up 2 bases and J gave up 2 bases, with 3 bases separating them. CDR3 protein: CASSLRQETQYF. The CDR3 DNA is TGTGCCAGCAGTTTACGGCAAGAGACCCAGTACTTC. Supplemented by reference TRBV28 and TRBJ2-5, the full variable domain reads DVKVTQSSRYLVKRTGEKVFLECVQDMDHENMFWYRQDPGLGLRLIYFSYDVKMKEKGDIPEGYSVSREKKERFSLILESASTNQTSMYLCASSLRQETQYFGPGTRLLVL.

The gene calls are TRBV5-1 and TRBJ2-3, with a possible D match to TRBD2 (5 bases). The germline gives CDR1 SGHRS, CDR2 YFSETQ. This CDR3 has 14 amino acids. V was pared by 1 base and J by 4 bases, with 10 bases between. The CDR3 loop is CASSLTVGADTQYF. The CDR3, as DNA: TGCGCCAGCAGCTTGACCGTGGGAGCAGATACGCAGTATTTT.